At least ten counts were recorded for the clone carrying this TCR beta chain. The target antigen is unknown. The CDR3 is 13 amino acids. Germline CDR1 GTSNPN, CDR2 SVGIG (reference sequence). The V gene end was trimmed by 5 bases and the J gene end by 8 bases; junction bases not matched to a gene: 4. Replicate PCRs run on sorted subsets employed 200 ng DNA, 25,000 to 35,000 T cell genomes. Original analysis: ImmunoSEQ sequences covered only the junction and lacked quality scores; filtering therefore differed. The protocol was immunoSEQ multiplex PCR, while the TCRdb copy is restricted to in-frame clones and leaves out a portion. Clonal size and the V and J genes are those of that table, whereas D and trimming came from the DNA. The sample has under 1,100,000 clones; more than 60% are singletons. This sample stems from a study of shared clonotypes between healthy human individuals. Study conclusions and caveats: Clonotypes that were shared across four donors made up approximately 5% of naive CD4 clonotypes.

The chain combines TRBV30 with TRBJ1-4, with 11 nucleotides matching TRBD1. The source material was memory CD4+ T cells sorted from blood. Documented subset: CD45RA-negative fraction. The sequence was obtained from a man aged 18 to 30 in good health. The CDR3 loop is CAWGQGALEKLFF. The CDR3 DNA reads TGTGCCTGGGGACAGGGGGCGTTGGAAAAACTGTTTTTT.